The 15 T cell receptor beta chains reported below all come from one sample, sequenced in a study of T cell responses to AZD1222 COVID-19 vaccine. This table comes from immunoSEQ multiplex PCR, and its TCRdb copy is limited to in-frame clones, with some not included. The repertoire holds about 130,000 clones, with 84% as singletons. The material was peripheral blood, obtained on day 0 of AZD1222 vaccination. The origin of the receptors is an adult in good health.

This clone appeared a few times. The CDR3 DNA follows: TGTGCCAGCAGCTTGGAGACAGGGGAATTGAGCGAGCAGTACTTC. It yields the protein CASSLETGELSEQYF. The chain has TRBV5-8 and TRBJ2-7; 8 nucleotides match TRBD1. Germline V gives CDR1 SGHTS, CDR2 YDEGEE. The CDR3 spans 15 residues. V gave up 0 bases and J gave up 6 bases; unmatched junction bases: 8.

The CDR3 loop reads CASSLDAGGRADTQYF. The CDR3 nucleotides are TGTGCCAGCAGCTTGGACGCGGGGGGGCGGGCAGATACGCAGTATTTT. This chain links TRBV5-4 with TRBJ2-3, with 9 bases identical to TRBD2. Germline CDR1 is SGHNT and CDR2 is YYREEE (reference sequence). The CDR3 consists of 16 residues. The trim removed 0 bases at V and 4 bases at J, leaving 6 bases unmatched.

The chain combines TRBV6-1 with TRBJ2-1; TRBD2 matches at 12 bases. V lost 3 bases and J lost 8; bases outside the gene matches: 5. Germline CDR1 and CDR2: MNHNS and SASEGT. The CDR3 is 15 amino acids. DNA for the CDR3: TGTGCCAGCAGTGATAGACTAGCGGGGGTCTATGAGCAGTTCTTC. Its translation is CASSDRLAGVYEQFF.

This chain joins TRBV5-1 and TRBJ1-6; D may be TRBD1 (5 bases). CDR1 is SGHRS, CDR2 YFSETQ, per germline. Trimming shortened V by 8 bases and J by 7 bases, and 16 bases separated the two germline ends. CDR3 length: 14 amino acids. The CDR3 DNA is TGCGCCAGTAAAAGATGGGGGGAAAATTCACCCCTCCACTTT. It yields the protein CASKRWGENSPLHF.

J is TRBJ1-5 and V is TRBV5-1; D remains unclear. V lost 0 bases and J 1 base, leaving 5 bases between the germline ends. This CDR3 spans 14 amino acids. Germline V gene data show CDR1 as SGHRS and CDR2 as YFSETQ. CDR3 sequence (DNA): TGCGCCAGCAGCTTGGGGCAGAGCAATCAGCCCCAGCATTTT. This codes for CASSLGQSNQPQHF.

This clone was recorded only once. The chain combines TRBV5-1 with TRBJ2-3, with 9 bases aligning to TRBD2. V lost 0 bases to trimming and J lost 1 base; unmatched junction nucleotides: 6. CDR1 and CDR2 (germline): SGHRS, YFSETQ. The CDR3 has 17 residues. Here the CDR3 reads CASSLAAVAGGTDTQYF. Written as DNA, the CDR3 is TGCGCCAGCAGCTTGGCCGCGGTAGCGGGGGGCACAGATACGCAGTATTTT. The full variable domain, rest sourced from reference TRBV5-1 and TRBJ2-3, is KAGVTQTPRYLIKTRGQQVTLSCSPISGHRSVSWYQQTPGQGLQFLFEYFSETQRNKGNFPGRFSGRQFSNSRSEMNVSTLELGDSALYLCASSLAAVAGGTDTQYFGPGTRLTVL.

This chain uses TRBV6-5 with TRBJ1-5, with D unclear. Trimming removed 6 bases from V and 2 bases from J, with 8 bases in between. The germline V gene encodes CDR1 MNHEY and CDR2 SVGAGI. The CDR3 spans 13 residues. CDR3 region: CASRASGNQPQHF. CDR3 DNA: TGTGCCAGCAGGGCAAGCGGCAATCAGCCCCAGCATTTT.

The V gene is TRBV12-3 or TRBV12-4, the J gene TRBJ2-1; tentatively, D is TRBD1 or TRBD2 (5 bases each). The V and J ends lost 5 bases and 7 bases respectively, with 12 bases between them. There are 13 residues in the CDR3. DNA of the CDR3: TGTGCCAGCAGTCTAGGGACCGTGAATGAGCAGTTCTTC. Amino acid sequence: CASSLGTVNEQFF.

The chain uses TRBV19 and TRBJ2-1; 13 nucleotides align to TRBD2. Germline CDR1 is LNHDA and CDR2 is SQIVND (reference sequence). This CDR3 contains 16 residues. V shed 1 base and J 6 bases; nucleotides not matched to a gene: 3. CDR3 in amino acids: CASSIGTSGGRNEQFF. The CDR3 coding sequence is TGTGCCAGTAGTATAGGGACTAGCGGGGGTCGCAATGAGCAGTTCTTC.

V usage is TRBV28 and J usage is TRBJ2-7, with 8 bases aligning to TRBD1. Per the germline V gene, CDR1 is MDHEN and CDR2 is SYDVKM. The CDR3 extends over 14 amino acids. V lost 3 bases to trimming and J lost 7 bases; unmatched junction nucleotides: 8. Here the CDR3 DNA reads TGTGCCAGCAGTTTGGGGACAGGTGGGAGGGAGCAGTACTTC. It encodes CASSLGTGGREQYF. The variable domain in full, with the rest retrieved from reference TRBV28 and TRBJ2-7, is DVKVTQSSRYLVKRTGEKVFLECVQDMDHENMFWYRQDPGLGLRLIYFSYDVKMKEKGDIPEGYSVSREKKERFSLILESASTNQTSMYLCASSLGTGGREQYFGPGTRLTVT.

The chain couples TRBV5-4 to TRBJ2-7, with TRBD1 as a possible D gene (5 bases). Trimming cost V 0 bases and J 3 bases, with 10 bases left between them. Looked up from germline, CDR1 is SGHNT and CDR2 is YYREEE (reference sequence). The CDR3 has 14 residues. CDR3: CASSLGGALYEQYF. The CDR3 DNA sequence: TGTGCCAGCAGCTTGGGTGGGGCCCTCTACGAGCAGTACTTC. Filled out from reference TRBV5-4 and TRBJ2-7, the complete variable domain reads ETGVTQSPTHLIKTRGQQVTLRCSSQSGHNTVSWYQQALGQGPQFIFQYYREEENGRGNFPPRFSGLQFPNYSSELNVNALELDDSALYLCASSLGGALYEQYFGPGTRLTVT.

This clone was seen more than once but under ten times. The chain couples TRBV19 to TRBJ1-1; D is uncertain. The V gene's germline CDR1 is LNHDA and CDR2 SQIVND (reference sequence). This CDR3 spans 16 amino acids. Trimming took 2 bases from V and 0 from J, leaving 13 bases between them. The CDR3 nucleotides are TGTGCCAGTAGTATAACGGCGTCACTCATGAACACTGAAGCTTTCTTT. This encodes CASSITASLMNTEAFF.

In its sample, this clone was seen a few times. The chain uses TRBV6-1 and TRBJ1-2; D remains unclear. The CDR3 has 12 residues. The V end lost 3 bases, the J end lost 8 bases, and 10 bases lay between the germline ends. The germline V gene encodes CDR1 MNHNS and CDR2 SASEGT. The CDR3 nucleotides are TGTGCCAGCAGTGATCTGGTGGGGGGCTACACCTTC. Amino acids: CASSDLVGGYTF.

The J gene is TRBJ2-7, the V gene TRBV30; weak D call: TRBD2 (5 bases). This CDR3 contains 14 residues. The germline CDR1 and CDR2 sequences are GTSNPN and SVGIG (reference sequence). V gave up 0 bases and J gave up 7 bases, with 16 bases separating them. The DNA of the CDR3 is TGTGCCTGGAGTGTATTTGGGAAGCGGTGGGAGCAGTACTTC. This translates into CAWSVFGKRWEQYF.

The chain couples TRBV18 to TRBJ2-3; a possible D gene is TRBD2 (5 bases). The CDR3 sequence is 14 residues long. V gave up 4 bases and J gave up 1 base, with 9 bases separating them. In germline, CDR1 is KGHSH, CDR2 LQKENI. The CDR3 region has the DNA TGTGCCAGCTCACGGGCTAGCCGCACAGATACGCAGTATTTT. It encodes CASSRASRTDTQYF.